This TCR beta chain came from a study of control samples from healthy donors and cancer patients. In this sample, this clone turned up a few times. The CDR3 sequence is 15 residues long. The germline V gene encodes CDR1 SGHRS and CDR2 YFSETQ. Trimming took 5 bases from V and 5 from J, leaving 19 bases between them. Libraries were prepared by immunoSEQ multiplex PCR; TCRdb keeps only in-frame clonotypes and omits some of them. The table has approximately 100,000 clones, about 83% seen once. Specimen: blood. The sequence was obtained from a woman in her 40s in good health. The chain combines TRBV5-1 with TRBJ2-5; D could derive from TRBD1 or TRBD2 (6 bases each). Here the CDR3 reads CASRSLPGAGETQYF. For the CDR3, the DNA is TGCGCCAGCAGAAGCTTACCGGGGGCGGGGGAGACCCAGTACTTC.